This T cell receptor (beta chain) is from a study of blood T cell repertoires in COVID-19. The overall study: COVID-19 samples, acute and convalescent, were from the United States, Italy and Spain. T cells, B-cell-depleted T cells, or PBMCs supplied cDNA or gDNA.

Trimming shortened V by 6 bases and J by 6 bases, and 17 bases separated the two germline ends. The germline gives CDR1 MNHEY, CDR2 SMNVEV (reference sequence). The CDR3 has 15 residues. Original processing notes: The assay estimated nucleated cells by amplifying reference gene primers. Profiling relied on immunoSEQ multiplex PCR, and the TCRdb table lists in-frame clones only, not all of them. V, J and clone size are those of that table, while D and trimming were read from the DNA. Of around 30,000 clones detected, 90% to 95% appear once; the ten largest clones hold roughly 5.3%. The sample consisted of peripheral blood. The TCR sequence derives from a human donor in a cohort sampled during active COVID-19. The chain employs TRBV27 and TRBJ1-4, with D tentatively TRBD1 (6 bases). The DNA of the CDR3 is TGTGCCAGCAGCCGGGGGGGGCGGTGGGATGAAAAACTGTTTTTT. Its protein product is CASSRGGRWDEKLFF.